This T cell receptor beta chain was captured by sequencing in a study of blood T cell repertoires in COVID-19 (dated by TCRdb to between 2020 and 2021). Background on the whole study: Collaborator samples came from the United States, Italy and Spain and covered acute and convalescent phases of COVID-19. Subjects who had been exposed to COVID-19, were actively infected with it, or had recovered from it provided the deeply sampled blood TCRbeta repertoires that made up the dataset. A freely available public database, intended as a resource for researchers studying the immune response to SARS-CoV-2, is where the repertoires were released. The material from the prospective study consisted of cDNA or gDNA derived from T cells, B-cell-depleted T cells, or PBMCs. The sample metadata nearly always contained a de-identified subject ID, COVID-19 status, age in years and sex. The samples were drawn from two sources: the first 160 participants of the ongoing ImmuneRACE study, and 1,254 subjects contributed by 6 global collaborators. Where available, HLA class I and class II types were taken from metadata supplied by the sample provider and were not determined by assay-based typing.

On the study overall, not on this receptor specifically: How much clinical and demographic metadata was included differed by source and by participant, and the metadata was provided uncurated.

The cysteine opens and the phenylalanine closes a CDR3 of 15 amino acids. Only the CDR3 portion is preserved as DNA: 45 bases, with reading frame beginning at the first base. Clipping removes 3 bases from V and 7 bases from J, with 5 as the unmatched junction base count. Reading the germline V gene gives CDR1 SGHAT and CDR2 FQNNGV. Turning to this clone: Its antigen is currently not known. No base-level quality is on record; no much larger clone is a single base apart.

TCRbeta CDR3 regions were amplified from genomic DNA by means of the immunoSEQ Assay, a bias-controlled multiplex PCR. Processing in the source paper ran as follows. The number of nucleated cells in each sample was estimated from the amplification of reference gene primers within the assay. Sequence reads were collapsed and filtered to measure the absolute abundance of every unique TCRbeta CDR3 rearrangement. Productive Simpson clonality was computed per sample as the square root of Simpson's diversity index over productive rearrangements. TCRdb limited this immuneACCESS table to in-frame rearrangements with V and J called. A share of clones is missing; checked studies link under half to unresolved V genes, and the rest is unexplained. The DNA gave D and trimming, while V, J and clone size come from that table. For this sample the table gives about 210,000 clones, of which just over 90% were detected only once. 1% to 1.5% of the sample is held by the ten biggest clonotypes.

Each collaborating institution followed its own protocols to collect whole blood in K2EDTA tubes. For TCRbeta analysis, collaborators shipped samples as frozen whole blood, isolated PBMCs, or DNA extracted from either of those sample types. This TCR derives from a man aged 30 to 39 with acute or convalescent COVID-19. Sequencing was performed on peripheral blood. The sequence is built from TRBV11-2 and TRBJ1-6; TRBD1 aligns with 8 central bases. The sequenced DNA: TGTGCCAGCAGCTTTGGACAGGGTTTCAATTCACCCCTCCACTTT. Translated, it reads CASSFGQGFNSPLHF.